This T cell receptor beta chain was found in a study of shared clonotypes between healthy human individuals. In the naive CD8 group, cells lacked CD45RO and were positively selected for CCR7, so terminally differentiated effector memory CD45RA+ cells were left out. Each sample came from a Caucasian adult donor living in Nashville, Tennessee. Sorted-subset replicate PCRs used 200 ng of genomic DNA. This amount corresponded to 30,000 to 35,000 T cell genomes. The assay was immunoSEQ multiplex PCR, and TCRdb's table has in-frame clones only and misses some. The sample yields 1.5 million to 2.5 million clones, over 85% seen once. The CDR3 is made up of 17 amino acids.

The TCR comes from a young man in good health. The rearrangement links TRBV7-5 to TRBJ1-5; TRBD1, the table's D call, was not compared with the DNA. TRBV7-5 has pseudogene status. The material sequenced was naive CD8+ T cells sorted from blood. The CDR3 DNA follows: TGTACCAGAAGCTTGCAACACGACACAGGGAGCAATCAGCCCCAGCATTTT. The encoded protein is CTRSLQHDTGSNQPQHF.